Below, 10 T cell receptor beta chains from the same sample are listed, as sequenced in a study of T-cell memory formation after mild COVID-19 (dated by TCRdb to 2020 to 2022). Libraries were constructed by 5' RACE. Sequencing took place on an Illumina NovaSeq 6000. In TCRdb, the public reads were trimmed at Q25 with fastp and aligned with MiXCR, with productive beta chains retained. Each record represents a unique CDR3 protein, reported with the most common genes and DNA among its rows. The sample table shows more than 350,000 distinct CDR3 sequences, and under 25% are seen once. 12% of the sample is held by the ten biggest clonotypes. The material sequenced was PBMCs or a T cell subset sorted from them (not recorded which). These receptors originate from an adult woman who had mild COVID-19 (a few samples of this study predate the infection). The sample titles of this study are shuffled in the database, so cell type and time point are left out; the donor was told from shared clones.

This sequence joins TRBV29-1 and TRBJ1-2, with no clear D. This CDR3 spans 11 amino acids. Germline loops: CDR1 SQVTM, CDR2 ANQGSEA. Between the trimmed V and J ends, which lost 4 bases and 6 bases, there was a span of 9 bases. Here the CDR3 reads CSVGGADGYTF. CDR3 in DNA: TGCAGCGTTGGGGGTGCGGATGGCTACACCTTC.

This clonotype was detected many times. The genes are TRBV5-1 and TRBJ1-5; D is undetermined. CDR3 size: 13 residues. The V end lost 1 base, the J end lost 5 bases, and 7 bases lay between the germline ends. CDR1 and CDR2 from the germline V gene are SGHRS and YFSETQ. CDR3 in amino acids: CASSLYGDQPQHF. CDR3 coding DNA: TGCGCCAGCAGCTTGTATGGGGATCAGCCCCAGCATTTT.

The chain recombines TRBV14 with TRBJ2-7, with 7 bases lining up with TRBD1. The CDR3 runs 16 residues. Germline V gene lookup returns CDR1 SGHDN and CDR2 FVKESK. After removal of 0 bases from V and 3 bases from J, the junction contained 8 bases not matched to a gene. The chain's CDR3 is CASSQETLGQSYEQYF. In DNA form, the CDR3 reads TGTGCCAGCAGCCAAGAAACCCTGGGACAGAGCTACGAGCAGTACTTC.

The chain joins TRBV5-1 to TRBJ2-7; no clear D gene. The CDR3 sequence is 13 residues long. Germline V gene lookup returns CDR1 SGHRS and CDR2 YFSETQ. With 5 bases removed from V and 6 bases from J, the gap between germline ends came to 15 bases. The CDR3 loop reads CASSYGQSAEQYF. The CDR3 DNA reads TGCGCCAGCAGTTACGGCCAGTCTGCCGAGCAGTACTTC.

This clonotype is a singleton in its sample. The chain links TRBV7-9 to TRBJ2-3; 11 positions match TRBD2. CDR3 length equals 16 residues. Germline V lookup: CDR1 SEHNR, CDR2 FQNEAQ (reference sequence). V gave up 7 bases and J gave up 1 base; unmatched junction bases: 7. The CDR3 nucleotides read TGTGCCAGCACTAGTACTAGCGGGAGCCGCACAGATACGCAGTATTTT. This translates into CASTSTSGSRTDTQYF.

The DNA of the CDR3 is TGTGCCAGCGAAGGCCGCCAGTTGAACACTGAAGCTTTCTTT. It translates to CASEGRQLNTEAFF. The chain joins TRBV6-5 to TRBJ1-1; unclear D gene. The germline CDR1 and CDR2 sequences are MNHEY and SVGAGI. This CDR3 has 14 amino acids. V was shortened by 8 bases and J by 0 bases, with 13 bases between the two germline ends.

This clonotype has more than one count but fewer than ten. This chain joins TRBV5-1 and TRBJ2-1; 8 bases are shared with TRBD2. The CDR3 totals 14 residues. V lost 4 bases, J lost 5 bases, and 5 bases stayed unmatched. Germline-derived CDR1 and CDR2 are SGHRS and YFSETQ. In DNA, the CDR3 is TGCGCCAGCAGCCTACTAGCGGATCACAATGAGCAGTTCTTC. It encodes CASSLLADHNEQFF. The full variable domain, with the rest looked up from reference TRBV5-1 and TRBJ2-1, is KAGVTQTPRYLIKTRGQQVTLSCSPISGHRSVSWYQQTPGQGLQFLFEYFSETQRNKGNFPGRFSGRQFSNSRSEMNVSTLELGDSALYLCASSLLADHNEQFFGPGTRLTVL.

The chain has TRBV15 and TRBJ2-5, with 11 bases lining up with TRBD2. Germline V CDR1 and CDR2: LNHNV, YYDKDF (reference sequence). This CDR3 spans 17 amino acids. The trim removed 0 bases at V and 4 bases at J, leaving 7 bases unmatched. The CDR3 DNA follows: TGTGCCACCAGCAGAGAGGAACTAGCGGGAGTCGGAGAGACCCAGTACTTC. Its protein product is CATSREELAGVGETQYF.

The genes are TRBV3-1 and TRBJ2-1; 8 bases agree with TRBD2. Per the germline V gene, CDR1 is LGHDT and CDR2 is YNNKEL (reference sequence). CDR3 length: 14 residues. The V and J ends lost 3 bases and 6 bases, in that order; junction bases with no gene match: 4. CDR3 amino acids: CASSHEGLGNEQFF. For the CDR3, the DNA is TGTGCCAGCAGCCATGAGGGACTAGGCAATGAGCAGTTCTTC.

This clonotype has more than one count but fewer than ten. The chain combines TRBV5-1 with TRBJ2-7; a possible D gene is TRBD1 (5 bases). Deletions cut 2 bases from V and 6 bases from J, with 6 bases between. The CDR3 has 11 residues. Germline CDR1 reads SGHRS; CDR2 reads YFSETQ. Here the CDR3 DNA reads TGCGCCAGCAGCTTCCAGGGCGAGCAGTACTTC. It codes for CASSFQGEQYF. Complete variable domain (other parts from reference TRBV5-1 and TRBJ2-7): KAGVTQTPRYLIKTRGQQVTLSCSPISGHRSVSWYQQTPGQGLQFLFEYFSETQRNKGNFPGRFSGRQFSNSRSEMNVSTLELGDSALYLCASSFQGEQYFGPGTRLTVT.